The TCR beta chain under discussion was sequenced for a study of T cells in Graves' hyperthyroidism and ophthalmopathy. Study-wide findings and caveats: Before onset, ophthalmopathy was predicted by the model a median roughly six months earlier. Ophthalmopathy stood apart from stable hyperthyroidism in a 13 V-J model.

There are many counts of this clonotype. Antigen unknown. Amplification yielded TCR beta CDR3 regions, with RNA transcripts as the source. A first-round RT-PCR of the TCR CDR3 used the HTBI primer set. TCRdb analysed the multiplex PCR reads with MiXCR anew, one entry per CDR3 protein. The profile shows fewer than 550,000 distinct CDR3 sequences, approximately 14% of them singletons. The CDR3 consists of 14 residues. The germline V gene encodes CDR1 SNHLY and CDR2 FYNNEI. V lost 6 bases, J lost 5 bases, and 6 bases stayed unmatched. Sequencing used blood. The chain has TRBV2 and TRBJ2-7, with 11 positions matching TRBD1. The origin of this receptor is a woman aged 18-29 years with Graves' hyperthyroidism. This CDR3 is CASRWTGGVNEQYF. The DNA of the CDR3 is TGTGCCAGCAGGTGGACAGGGGGCGTGAACGAGCAGTACTTC.